This T cell receptor beta chain was sequenced in a study of blood T cell repertoires in COVID-19. At the level of the study: Specimens from acute and convalescent COVID-19 originated in the United States, Italy and Spain. T cells, B-cell-depleted T cells, or PBMCs supplied cDNA or gDNA.

This clone was seen a handful of times. Per the original methods: Reference gene primer amplification in the assay estimated nucleated cell counts. Sequencing used immunoSEQ multiplex PCR; TCRdb keeps in-frame clones, though not all of them. V and J calls and clone size come straight from that table; D and trimming were deduced from the DNA. This sample has about 11,000 clones; about four fifths occur once, and the top ten carry approximately 32%. This receptor was identified in a man aged 50 or older with active COVID-19. The specimen was peripheral blood.

The DNA for the CDR3 is TGTGCCAGCAGTTACCGGGGACTAGCGCGGAACAATGAGCAGTTCTTC. Its translation is CASSYRGLARNNEQFF. The chain couples TRBV6-5 to TRBJ2-1; 10 bases map to TRBD2. This CDR3 contains 16 residues. V was clipped by 2 bases and J by 5 bases; unmatched bases: 6. CDR1 and CDR2 (germline): MNHEY, SVGAGI.